This T cell receptor beta chain was recorded in a study of T cell changes during pregnancy in multiple sclerosis. Only in-frame clones appear in the TCRdb table, and some are missing; sequencing was by immunoSEQ multiplex PCR. The sample consists of just under 70,000 clones, roughly nine tenths of them appearing once. The CDR3 totals 16 residues. CDR1 ENHRY and CDR2 SYGVKD come from the germline V gene. The V segment lost 6 bases and the J segment 2 bases; nucleotides outside the gene matches: 7. This receptor was identified in a female donor with multiple sclerosis, enrolled in a pregnancy study. The sample consisted of peripheral blood, taken in the second trimester of pregnancy. The chain has TRBV10-3 and TRBJ2-5, with 12 bases fitting TRBD2. CDR3: CAISLTSGGLQETQYF. The CDR3 bases are TGTGCCATCAGCCTAACTAGCGGGGGGTTACAAGAGACCCAGTACTTC.